This T cell receptor beta chain was retrieved from a study of blood T cell repertoires in COVID-19. With 2 bases clipped from V and 4 bases from J, the junction kept 7 bases outside the gene matches. The CDR3 is 16 amino acids. CDR1 and CDR2 (germline): SGHDT, YYEEEE. Original processing notes: Scientists estimated how many nucleated cells there were by amplifying reference gene primers. The table came from immunoSEQ multiplex PCR; TCRdb's copy has only in-frame clones and leaves some out. That table is the source of V, J and clone size, and D and trimming were worked out from the DNA. The data show about 370,000 clones, 85% to 90% seen once.

Sequenced input: PBMCs or T cells enriched from blood (not recorded which). This rearrangement joins TRBV5-6 to TRBJ1-5, with 9 bases fitting TRBD1. This TCR came from a young man who had recovered from COVID-19. The CDR3 here is CASSLRRGTGNQPQHF. CDR3 nucleotides: TGTGCCAGCAGCTTACGAAGAGGGACAGGGAATCAGCCCCAGCATTTT.